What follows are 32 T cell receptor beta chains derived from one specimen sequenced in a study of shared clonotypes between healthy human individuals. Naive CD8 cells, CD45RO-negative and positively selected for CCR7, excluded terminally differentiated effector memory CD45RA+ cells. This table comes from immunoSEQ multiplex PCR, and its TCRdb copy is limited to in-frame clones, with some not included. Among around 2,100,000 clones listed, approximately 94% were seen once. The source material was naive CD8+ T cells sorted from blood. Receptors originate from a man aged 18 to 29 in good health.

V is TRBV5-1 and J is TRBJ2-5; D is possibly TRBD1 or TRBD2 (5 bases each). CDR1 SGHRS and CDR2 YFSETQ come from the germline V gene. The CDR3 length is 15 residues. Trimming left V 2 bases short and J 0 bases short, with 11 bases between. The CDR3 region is CASSFLPGHQETQYF. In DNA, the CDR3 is TGCGCCAGCAGCTTTTTACCGGGACACCAAGAGACCCAGTACTTC.

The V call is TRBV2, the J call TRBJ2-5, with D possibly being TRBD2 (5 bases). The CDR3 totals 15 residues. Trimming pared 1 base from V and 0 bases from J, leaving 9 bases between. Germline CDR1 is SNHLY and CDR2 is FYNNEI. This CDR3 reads CASSEDWRDQETQYF. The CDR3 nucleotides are TGTGCCAGCAGTGAAGATTGGCGGGACCAAGAGACCCAGTACTTC.

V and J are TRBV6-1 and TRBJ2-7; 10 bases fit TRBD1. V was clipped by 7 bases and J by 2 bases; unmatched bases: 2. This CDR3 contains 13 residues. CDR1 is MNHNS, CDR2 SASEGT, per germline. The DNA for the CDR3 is TGTGCCAGCATCGACAGGGGGCCCTACGAGCAGTACTTC. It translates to CASIDRGPYEQYF.

Here the CDR3 reads CAWAGPHSEKLFF. Here the CDR3 DNA reads TGTGCCTGGGCCGGGCCCCACTCAGAAAAACTGTTTTTT. The rearrangement links TRBV30 to TRBJ1-4; D is ambiguous. The CDR3 totals 13 residues. The V gene lost 5 bases and the J gene lost 8 bases, with 15 bases spanning the gap. Germline V lookup: CDR1 GTSNPN, CDR2 SVGIG (reference sequence).

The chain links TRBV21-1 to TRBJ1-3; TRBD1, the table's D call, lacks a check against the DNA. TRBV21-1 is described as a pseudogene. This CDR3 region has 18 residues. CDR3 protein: CASSKKRTDLSSGNTIYF. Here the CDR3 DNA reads TGTGCCAGCAGCAAAAAAAGGACAGACTTAAGCTCTGGAAACACCATATATTTT.

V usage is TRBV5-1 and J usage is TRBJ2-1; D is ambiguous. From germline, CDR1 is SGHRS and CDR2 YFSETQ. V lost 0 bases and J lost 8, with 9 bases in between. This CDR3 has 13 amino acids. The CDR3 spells CASSLVSGHEQFF. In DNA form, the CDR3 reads TGCGCCAGCAGCTTGGTTTCGGGCCATGAGCAGTTCTTC. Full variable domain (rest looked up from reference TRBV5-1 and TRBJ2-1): KAGVTQTPRYLIKTRGQQVTLSCSPISGHRSVSWYQQTPGQGLQFLFEYFSETQRNKGNFPGRFSGRQFSNSRSEMNVSTLELGDSALYLCASSLVSGHEQFFGPGTRLTVL.

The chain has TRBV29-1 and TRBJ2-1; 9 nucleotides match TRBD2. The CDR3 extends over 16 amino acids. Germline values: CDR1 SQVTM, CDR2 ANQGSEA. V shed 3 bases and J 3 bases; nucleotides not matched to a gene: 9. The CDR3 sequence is CSVDVLAGINYNEQFF. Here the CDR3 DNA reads TGCAGCGTTGATGTTCTAGCGGGGATCAACTACAATGAGCAGTTCTTC.

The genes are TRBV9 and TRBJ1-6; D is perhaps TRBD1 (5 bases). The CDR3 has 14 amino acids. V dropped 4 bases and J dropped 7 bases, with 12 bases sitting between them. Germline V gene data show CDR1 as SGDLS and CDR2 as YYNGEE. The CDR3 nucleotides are TGTGCCAGCAGCTTAGACAGCTTCAATTCACCCCTCCACTTT. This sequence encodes CASSLDSFNSPLHF.

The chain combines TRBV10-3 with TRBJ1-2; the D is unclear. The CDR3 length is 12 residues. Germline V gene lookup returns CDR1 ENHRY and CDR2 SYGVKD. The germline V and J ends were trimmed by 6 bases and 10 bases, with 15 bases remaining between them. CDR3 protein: CAISGLDLSYTF. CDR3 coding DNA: TGTGCCATCAGCGGACTCGATTTGTCCTACACCTTC.

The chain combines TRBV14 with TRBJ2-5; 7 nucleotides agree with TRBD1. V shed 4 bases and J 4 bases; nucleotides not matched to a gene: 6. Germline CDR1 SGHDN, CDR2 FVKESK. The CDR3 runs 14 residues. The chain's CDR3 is CASSRQDRPETQYF. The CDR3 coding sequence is TGTGCCAGCAGCCGCCAGGACAGGCCAGAGACCCAGTACTTC.

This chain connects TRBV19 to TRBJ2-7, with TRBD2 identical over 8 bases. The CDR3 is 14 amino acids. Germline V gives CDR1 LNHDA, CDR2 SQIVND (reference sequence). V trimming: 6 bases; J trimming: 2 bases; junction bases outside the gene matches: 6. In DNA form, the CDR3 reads TGTGCCAGTAGCTTACCGGGACTAGCCTACGAGCAGTACTTC. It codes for CASSLPGLAYEQYF.

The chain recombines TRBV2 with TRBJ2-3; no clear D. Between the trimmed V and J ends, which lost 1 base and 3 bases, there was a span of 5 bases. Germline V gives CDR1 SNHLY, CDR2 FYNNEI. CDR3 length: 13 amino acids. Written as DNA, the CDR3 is TGTGCCAGCAGTGAAGATTGGACAGATACGCAGTATTTT. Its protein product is CASSEDWTDTQYF.

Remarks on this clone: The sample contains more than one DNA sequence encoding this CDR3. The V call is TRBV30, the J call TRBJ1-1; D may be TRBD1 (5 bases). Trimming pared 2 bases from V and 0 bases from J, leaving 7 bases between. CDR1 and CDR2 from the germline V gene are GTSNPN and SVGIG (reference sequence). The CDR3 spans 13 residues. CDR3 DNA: TGTGCCTGGAGTTGGGGCGTGAACACTGAAGCTTTCTTT. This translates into CAWSWGVNTEAFF.

CDR3 DNA sequence: TGCGCCAGCAGCCAAGGACTAGCGGGAGCCTACAATGAGCAGTTCTTC. Translating it yields CASSQGLAGAYNEQFF. V gene TRBV4-3 combines with J gene TRBJ2-1; 12 positions agree with TRBD2. This CDR3 is built from 16 residues. V dropped 1 base and J dropped 2; count of bases not matched to a gene: 0. Germline CDR1 and CDR2: LGHNA and YSLEER.

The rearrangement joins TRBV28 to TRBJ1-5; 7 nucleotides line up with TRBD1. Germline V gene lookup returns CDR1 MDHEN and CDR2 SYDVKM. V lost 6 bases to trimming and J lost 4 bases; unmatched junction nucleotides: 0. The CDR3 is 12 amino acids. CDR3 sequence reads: CASRTGNQPQHF. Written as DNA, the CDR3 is TGTGCCAGCAGGACAGGGAATCAGCCCCAGCATTTT.

CDR3 nucleotide sequence: TGTGCCAGCAGTTTTTCTCACGTCTACGAGCAGTACTTC. Protein product: CASSFSHVYEQYF. J is TRBJ2-7 and V is TRBV27; D not resolved. This CDR3 comprises 13 residues. Germline V lookup: CDR1 MNHEY, CDR2 SMNVEV (reference sequence). V gave up 3 bases and J gave up 3 bases, with 9 bases separating them.

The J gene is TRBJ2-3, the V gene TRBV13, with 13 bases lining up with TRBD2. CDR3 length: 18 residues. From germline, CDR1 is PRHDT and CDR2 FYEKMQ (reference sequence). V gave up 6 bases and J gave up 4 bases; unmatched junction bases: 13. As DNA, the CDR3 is TGTGCCAGCAGACAAGGACTAGCGGGAGCGGGTCGTGCAGATACGCAGTATTTT. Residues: CASRQGLAGAGRADTQYF.

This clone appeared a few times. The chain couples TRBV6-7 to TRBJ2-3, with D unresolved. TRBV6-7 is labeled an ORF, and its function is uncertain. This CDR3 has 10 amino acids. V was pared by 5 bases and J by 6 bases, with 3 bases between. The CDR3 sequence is CASSRDTQYF. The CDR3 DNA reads TGTGCCAGCAGTAGGGATACGCAGTATTTT.

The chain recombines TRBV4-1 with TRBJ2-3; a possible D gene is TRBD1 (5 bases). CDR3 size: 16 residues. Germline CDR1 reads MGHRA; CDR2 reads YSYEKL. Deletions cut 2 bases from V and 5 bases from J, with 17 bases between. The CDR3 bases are TGCGCCAGCAGCCAAATTACACAGGCCGCCCTAGATACGCAGTATTTT. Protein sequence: CASSQITQAALDTQYF.

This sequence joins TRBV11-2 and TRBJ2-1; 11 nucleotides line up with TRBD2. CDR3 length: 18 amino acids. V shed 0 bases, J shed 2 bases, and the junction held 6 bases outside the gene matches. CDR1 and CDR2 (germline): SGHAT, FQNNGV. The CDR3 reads CASSLDFVAGGPYNEQFF. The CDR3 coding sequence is TGTGCCAGCAGCTTAGATTTTGTAGCGGGAGGGCCCTACAATGAGCAGTTCTTC.

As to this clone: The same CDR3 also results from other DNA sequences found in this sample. CDR3 sequence (DNA): TGTGCCAGCAGCGTAGCTCGGAATACTGAAGCTTTCTTT. This encodes CASSVARNTEAFF. The chain carries TRBV9 and TRBJ1-1, with unresolved D. CDR3 size: 13 residues. CDR1 and CDR2 (germline): SGDLS, YYNGEE. The germline V and J ends were trimmed by 0 bases and 5 bases, with 8 bases remaining between them.

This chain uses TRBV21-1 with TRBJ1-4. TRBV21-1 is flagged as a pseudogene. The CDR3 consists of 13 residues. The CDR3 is CPPGADTHEKLFF. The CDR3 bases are TGCCCCCCAGGAGCGGATACCCATGAAAAACTGTTTTTT.

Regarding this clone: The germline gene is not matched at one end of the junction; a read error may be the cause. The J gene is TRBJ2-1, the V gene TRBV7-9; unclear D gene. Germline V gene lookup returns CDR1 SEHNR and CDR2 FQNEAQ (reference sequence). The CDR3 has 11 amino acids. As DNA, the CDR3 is TGTGCCAGCAGCTCCTACGATGAGCAGTTCTTC. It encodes CASSSYDEQFF.

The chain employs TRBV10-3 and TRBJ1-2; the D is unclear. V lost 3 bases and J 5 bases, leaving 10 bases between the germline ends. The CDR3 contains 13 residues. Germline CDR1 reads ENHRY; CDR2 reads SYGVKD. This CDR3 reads CAISDMAEYGYTF. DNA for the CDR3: TGTGCCATCAGTGATATGGCGGAATATGGCTACACCTTC.

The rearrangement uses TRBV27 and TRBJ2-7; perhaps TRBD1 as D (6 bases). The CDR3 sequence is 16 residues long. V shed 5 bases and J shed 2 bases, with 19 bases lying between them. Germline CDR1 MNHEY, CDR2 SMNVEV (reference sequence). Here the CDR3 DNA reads TGTGCCAGCAGTCTCCTTACATCCAGGGGCCCCTACGAGCAGTACTTC. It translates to CASSLLTSRGPYEQYF.

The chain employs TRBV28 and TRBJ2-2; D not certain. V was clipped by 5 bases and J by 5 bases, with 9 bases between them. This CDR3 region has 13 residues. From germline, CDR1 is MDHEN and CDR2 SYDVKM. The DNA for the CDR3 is TGTGCCAGCAGTGATGTTCTGACCGGGGAGCTGTTTTTT. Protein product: CASSDVLTGELFF. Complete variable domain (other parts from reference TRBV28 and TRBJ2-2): DVKVTQSSRYLVKRTGEKVFLECVQDMDHENMFWYRQDPGLGLRLIYFSYDVKMKEKGDIPEGYSVSREKKERFSLILESASTNQTSMYLCASSDVLTGELFFGEGSRLTVL.

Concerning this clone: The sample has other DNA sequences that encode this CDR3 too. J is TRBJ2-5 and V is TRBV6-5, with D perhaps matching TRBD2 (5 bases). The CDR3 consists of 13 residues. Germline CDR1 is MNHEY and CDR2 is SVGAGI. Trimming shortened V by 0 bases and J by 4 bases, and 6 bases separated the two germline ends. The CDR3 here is CASSYSRAETQYF. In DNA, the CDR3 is TGTGCCAGCAGTTACTCGAGGGCAGAGACCCAGTACTTC.

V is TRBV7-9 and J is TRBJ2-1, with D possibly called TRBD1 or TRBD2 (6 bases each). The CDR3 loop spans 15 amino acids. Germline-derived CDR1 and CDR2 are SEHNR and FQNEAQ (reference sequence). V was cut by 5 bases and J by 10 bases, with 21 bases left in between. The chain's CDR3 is CASSPQFLRGGEQFF. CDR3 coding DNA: TGTGCCAGCAGCCCCCAGTTCTTAAGAGGGGGGGAGCAGTTCTTC.

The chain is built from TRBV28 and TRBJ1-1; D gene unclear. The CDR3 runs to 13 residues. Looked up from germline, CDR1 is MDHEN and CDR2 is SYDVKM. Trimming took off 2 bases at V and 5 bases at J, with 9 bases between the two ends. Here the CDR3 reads CASSLNPGTEAFF. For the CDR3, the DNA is TGTGCCAGCAGTTTAAATCCGGGGACTGAAGCTTTCTTT.

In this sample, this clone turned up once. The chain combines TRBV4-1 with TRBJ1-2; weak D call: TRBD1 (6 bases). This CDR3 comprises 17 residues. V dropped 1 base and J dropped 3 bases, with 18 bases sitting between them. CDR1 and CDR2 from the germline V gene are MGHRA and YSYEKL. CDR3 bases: TGCGCCAGCAGCCAAGGGGCAGAACAACAGGGATACTATGGCTACACCTTC. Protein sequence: CASSQGAEQQGYYGYTF.

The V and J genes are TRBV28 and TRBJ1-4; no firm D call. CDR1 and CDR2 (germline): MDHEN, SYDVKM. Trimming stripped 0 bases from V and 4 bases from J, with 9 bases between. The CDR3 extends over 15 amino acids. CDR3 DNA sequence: TGTGCCAGCAGTTTATGGCAGATTAATAATGAAAAACTGTTTTTT. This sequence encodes CASSLWQINNEKLFF.

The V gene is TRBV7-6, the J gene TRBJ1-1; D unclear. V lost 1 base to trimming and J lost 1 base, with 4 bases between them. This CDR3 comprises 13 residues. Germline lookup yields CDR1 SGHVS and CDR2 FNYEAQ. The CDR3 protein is CASSLVQNTEAFF. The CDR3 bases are TGTGCCAGCAGCTTAGTACAGAACACTGAAGCTTTCTTT.